The 13 T cell receptor beta chains presented below share a single source sample, sequenced in a study of blood T cell repertoires in COVID-19. Clones were sequenced by immunoSEQ multiplex PCR, and TCRdb holds only the in-frame ones, with some missing. The data hold about 150,000 clones, with roughly 83% observed a single time. Sequencing used peripheral blood. The receptors derive from a man between 18 and 29 years old with active or convalescent COVID-19.

This clone has more than one count but fewer than ten. This CDR3 reads CASRIGGHGYGYTF. CDR3 DNA sequence: TGTGCCAGCAGGATCGGGGGGCACGGCTATGGCTACACCTTC. The rearrangement uses TRBV5-6 and TRBJ1-2; D possibly corresponds to TRBD1 (6 bases). CDR3 length equals 14 residues. Deletions cut 5 bases from V and 4 bases from J, with 15 bases between. The germline CDR1 and CDR2 sequences are SGHDT and YYEEEE.

The CDR3 nucleotides are TGTGCCAGCAGTTTAGAGAGGGGGGATACGCAGTATTTT. Amino acid sequence: CASSLERGDTQYF. The rearrangement joins TRBV27 to TRBJ2-3, with D maybe TRBD1 (6 bases). Germline CDR1 is MNHEY and CDR2 is SMNVEV (reference sequence). This CDR3 spans 13 amino acids. V lost 2 bases, J lost 6 bases, and 9 bases lay in between.

The J gene is TRBJ1-1, the V gene TRBV2; D not resolved. Germline CDR1 is SNHLY and CDR2 is FYNNEI. There are 14 residues in the CDR3. The V gene lost 6 bases and the J gene lost 1 base, with 12 bases spanning the gap. CDR3 region: CASSRREGNTEAFF. CDR3 sequence (DNA): TGTGCCAGCAGCCGGCGGGAGGGGAACACTGAAGCTTTCTTT.

This chain uses TRBV6-4 with TRBJ1-2; 8 bases fit TRBD1. Per the germline V gene, CDR1 is MRHNA and CDR2 is SNTAGT. Trimming took 6 bases from V and 7 from J; bases not matched to a gene: 10. This CDR3 region has 14 residues. The CDR3 loop reads CASRAPGQEGGYTF. CDR3 bases: TGTGCCAGCAGAGCTCCGGGACAGGAGGGTGGCTACACCTTC.

This clone turned up a few times. This chain links TRBV5-1 with TRBJ1-2; 9 bases are shared with TRBD1. Germline CDR1 is SGHRS and CDR2 is YFSETQ. Trimming cost V 2 bases and J 5 bases; bases outside gene matches: 10. This CDR3 region has 16 residues. The CDR3 reads CASSLTGGVIDYGYTF. CDR3 coding DNA: TGCGCCAGCAGCTTAACAGGGGGCGTGATCGATTATGGCTACACCTTC.

The rearrangement joins TRBV11-2 to TRBJ1-1; D ambiguous. With 1 base removed from V and 2 bases from J, the gap between germline ends came to 8 bases. CDR3 length: 14 amino acids. Germline CDR1 reads SGHAT; CDR2 reads FQNNGV. The DNA for the CDR3 is TGTGCCAGCAGCTTAGTAGGGAGCAACACTGAAGCTTTCTTT. It codes for CASSLVGSNTEAFF.

The rearrangement uses TRBV19 and TRBJ1-5; perhaps TRBD1 as D (6 bases). From germline, CDR1 is LNHDA and CDR2 SQIVND (reference sequence). V lost 3 bases and J 7 bases, leaving 13 bases between the germline ends. The CDR3 runs 14 residues. CDR3 coding DNA: TGTGCCAGTAGTATGCGGGGGGCGGGCCAGCCCCAGCATTTT. Its protein product is CASSMRGAGQPQHF.

This chain joins TRBV7-2 and TRBJ2-7; D call uncertain. Germline V lookup: CDR1 SGHTA, CDR2 FQGNSA. The CDR3 covers 13 residues. V lost 5 bases, J lost 3 bases, and 11 bases lay in between. The CDR3 nucleotides read TGTGCCAGCAGCCACGGGTTTCTCTACGAGCAGTACTTC. Amino acid sequence: CASSHGFLYEQYF.

The gene calls are TRBV3-1 (or the pseudogene TRBV3-2) and TRBJ2-1, with 15 bases fitting TRBD2. The CDR3 covers 19 residues. V lost 6 bases, J lost 0 bases, and 9 bases stayed unmatched. Germline V gene data show CDR1 as LGHDT and CDR2 as YNNKEL (reference sequence). The CDR3 DNA is TGTGCCAGCAGGGGACTAGCGGGGGGCTACTCCCCCTCCTACAATGAGCAGTTCTTC. Its protein product is CASRGLAGGYSPSYNEQFF.

The chain has TRBV6-5 and TRBJ1-1; D unresolved. Deletions cut 6 bases from V and 0 bases from J, with 8 bases between. Looked up from germline, CDR1 is MNHEY and CDR2 is SVGAGI. CDR3 length: 13 amino acids. CDR3 residues: CASSRKLNTEAFF. CDR3 bases: TGTGCCAGCAGCCGTAAATTGAACACTGAAGCTTTCTTT.

This chain connects TRBV5-1 to TRBJ1-1; D unclear. The V and J ends lost 8 bases and 1 base respectively, with 18 bases between them. This CDR3 contains 15 residues. Per the germline V gene, CDR1 is SGHRS and CDR2 is YFSETQ. CDR3 residues: CASKNGVVENTEAFF. As DNA, the CDR3 is TGCGCCAGTAAAAACGGGGTTGTGGAGAACACTGAAGCTTTCTTT.

The chain combines TRBV5-1 with TRBJ2-7; TRBD1 aligns across 9 bases. The germline gives CDR1 SGHRS, CDR2 YFSETQ. V lost 4 bases to trimming and J lost 6 bases; unmatched junction nucleotides: 8. The CDR3 is 14 residues long. The CDR3: CASSNTGGKFEQYF. DNA for the CDR3: TGCGCCAGCAGCAATACAGGGGGCAAATTCGAGCAGTACTTC.

This chain uses TRBV19 with TRBJ2-1, with D possibly matching TRBD2 (5 bases). The V end was cut by 2 bases, the J end by 9 bases, with 20 bases between. The germline V gene encodes CDR1 LNHDA and CDR2 SQIVND (reference sequence). This CDR3 spans 16 amino acids. CDR3 DNA: TGTGCCAGTAGTATATCGGCCCAGTCGGGGTTCTCTGAGCAGTTCTTC. It yields the protein CASSISAQSGFSEQFF.